This TCR beta chain was recorded in a study of CD4 T cells in relation to SARS-CoV-2 and coronaviruses. Study-level information: Negative control cultures got HIV-1 Nef peptides or no peptide. The HLA restriction of the shared crossreactive spike epitopes was mapped.

V was cut by 0 bases and J by 6 bases, with 11 bases left in between. The CDR3 has 14 amino acids. Germline V CDR1 and CDR2: SGHRS, YFSETQ. Sequencing used immunoSEQ multiplex PCR; TCRdb keeps in-frame clones, though not all of them. The table includes 15,000 to 25,000 clones, around four fifths detected once. With respect to this clone: Its antigen is as yet unknown.

CD4+ T cells from unexposed donors were obtained before the COVID-19 pandemic (2011-2018). The cells were cultured for around ten days before CD4+ T cells were isolated. Each well had 2.1 million or so PBMCs in about 5% human AB serum with IL-2. The clonotype originates from a human donor in good health. V usage is TRBV5-1 and J usage is TRBJ2-3; D unresolved. The source material was CD4+ T cells from PBMCs, cultured in vitro. DNA of the CDR3: TGCGCCAGCAGCTTGGAACCAGTAGTGGATACGCAGTATTTT. Translated, it gives CASSLEPVVDTQYF.